The entry below describes one T cell receptor (beta chain). What it recognizes is unknown. These data originate in a study of cytomegalovirus exposure and HLA in healthy donors. Study-level results: Later genetic work tied a missense DCLRE1C variant to beta-chain V and J trimming. The authors later found TCR association rates varying by HLA locus, with DRB1 most and HLA-C fewest.

V lost 10 bases, J lost 0 bases, and 15 bases lay in between. Looked up from germline, CDR1 is SNHLY and CDR2 is FYNNEI. This CDR3 has 14 residues. The PCR was carried out with 60 Vbeta primers and 13 Jbeta primers. Data came from immunoSEQ multiplex PCR; TCRdb stores just in-frame clones and leaves some out. The data contain some 130,000 clones, roughly 79% of them singletons. The sequenced sample consisted of PBMCs. This chain links TRBV2 with TRBJ2-5; D possibly corresponds to TRBD1 (5 bases). This TCR derives from a woman aged 45 to 65 in good health and CMV-seronegative. CDR3 nucleotide sequence: TGTGCCATGCAGGGTAGTTTGGACCAAGAGACCCAGTACTTC. Translating gives CAMQGSLDQETQYF.